The source of this T cell receptor (beta chain) is a study of T cell responses to AZD1222 COVID-19 vaccine. For this clone: The target antigen is unknown.

The V end was cut by 6 bases, the J end by 0 bases, with 11 bases between. This CDR3 contains 14 residues. Per germline, CDR1 MNHEY and CDR2 SVGAGI. Assay used: immunoSEQ multiplex PCR; TCRdb lists only in-frame clones, some missing. The data contain about 94,000 clones, approximately 87% of them seen just once; the ten biggest clones take up roughly an eighth. General study points: Nearly half of unique spike-specific TCRs reportedly avoided B.1.351 and B.1.1.7 mutated regions.

The TCR originated in an adult who received the AZD1222 COVID-19 vaccine. This material consisted of peripheral blood, taken 28 days after the second AZD1222 dose. V gene TRBV6-5 combines with J gene TRBJ1-1, with D possibly TRBD1 on 6 matching bases. In DNA form, the CDR3 reads TGTGCCAGCAGACCGGGACATTTGAACACTGAAGCTTTCTTT. This gives the protein CASRPGHLNTEAFF.